The clone carrying this TCR beta chain was found a few times. Its antigen is not known. This record comes from a study of cytomegalovirus exposure and HLA in healthy donors. Study-level results: Later on, an analysis found that several of the most significant clusters appeared to be linked to common viral pathogens, which included parvovirus B19.

J gave up 4 bases and V 3 bases, and 8 bases lay outside the gene matches. The CDR3 sequence is 16 residues long. Germline V gives CDR1 SGHDT, CDR2 YYEEEE. The PCR made use of 60 Vbeta and 13 Jbeta primers. Libraries were prepared by immunoSEQ multiplex PCR; TCRdb keeps only in-frame clonotypes and omits some of them. The table has around 90,000 clones, around three quarters seen once. The receptor's source is a man aged 25 to 40 in good health and CMV-seronegative. The sample comprised PBMCs. This sequence joins TRBV5-6 and TRBJ2-3; 10 positions agree with TRBD1. CDR3 sequence reads: CASSSRDRGAPDTQYF. The DNA of the CDR3 is TGTGCCAGCAGCTCAAGGGACAGGGGAGCTCCAGATACGCAGTATTTT.